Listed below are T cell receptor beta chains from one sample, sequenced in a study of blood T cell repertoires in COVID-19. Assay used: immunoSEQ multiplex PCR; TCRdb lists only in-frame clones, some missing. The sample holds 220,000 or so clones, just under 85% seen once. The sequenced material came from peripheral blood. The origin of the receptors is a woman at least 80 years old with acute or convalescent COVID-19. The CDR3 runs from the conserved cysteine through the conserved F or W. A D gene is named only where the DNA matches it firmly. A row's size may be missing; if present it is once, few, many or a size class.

CDR3nt: TGTGCAAGTCGAGGGACTAGCGGGGGCCTTCCGAACACCGGGGAGCTGTTTTTT
CDR3aa: CASRGTSGGLPNTGELFF
abundance: few
d_gene: .
v_gene: TRBV12-2
j_gene: TRBJ2-2

CDR3nt: TGTGCCAGTAGGCCTGACAGGAGCTCCTACAATGAGCAGTTCTTC
CDR3aa: CASRPDRSSYNEQFF
abundance: .
d_gene: .
v_gene: TRBV19
j_gene: TRBJ2-1

CDR3nt: TGTGCCAGCAGCCAAGATTTACTCCAGAACACCGGGGAGCTGTTTTTT
CDR3aa: CASSQDLLQNTGELFF
abundance: .
d_gene: .
v_gene: TRBV14
j_gene: TRBJ2-2

CDR3nt: TGTGCCAGCAGCTTACTCGGCGGGATATCCTACAATGAGCAGTTCTTC
CDR3aa: CASSLLGGISYNEQFF
abundance: .
d_gene: .
v_gene: TRBV7-6
j_gene: TRBJ2-1

CDR3nt: TGTGCCAGCAGTTTGGGGCCGGCTCAGCCCCAGCATTTT
CDR3aa: CASSLGPAQPQHF
abundance: .
d_gene: .
v_gene: TRBV28
j_gene: TRBJ1-5

CDR3nt: TGTGCCAGCAGCCAAGATGTAGCGGGCCACCCCTACAATGAGCAGTTCTTC
CDR3aa: CASSQDVAGHPYNEQFF
abundance: .
d_gene: TRBD2
v_gene: TRBV4-2
j_gene: TRBJ2-1

CDR3nt: TGTGCCATCAGAGGGGACTGGTTCACAGATACGCAGTATTTT
CDR3aa: CAIRGDWFTDTQYF
abundance: .
d_gene: .
v_gene: TRBV10-3
j_gene: TRBJ2-3

CDR3nt: TGTGCCTGGAGAGGACACTACGCTTTCTTT
CDR3aa: CAWRGHYAFF
abundance: .
d_gene: .
v_gene: TRBV30
j_gene: TRBJ1-1

CDR3nt: TGTGCCAGCAGTACCGGGACAGGGCTTGAAAAACTGTTTTTT
CDR3aa: CASSTGTGLEKLFF
abundance: .
d_gene: TRBD1
v_gene: TRBV28
j_gene: TRBJ1-4

CDR3nt: TGTGCCAGCAGCCCCCATTTGGGAGGTAGTTACTATGGCTACACCTTC
CDR3aa: CASSPHLGGSYYGYTF
abundance: .
d_gene: .
v_gene: TRBV7-8
j_gene: TRBJ1-2

CDR3nt: TGTGCCAGCAGCTCGGGACTAGCCAATGAGCAGTTCTTC
CDR3aa: CASSSGLANEQFF
abundance: .
d_gene: TRBD2
v_gene: TRBV11-2
j_gene: TRBJ2-1

CDR3nt: TGCGCCAGCAGCTTGGATCAGGGGGCTACCTACGAGCAGTACTTC
CDR3aa: CASSLDQGATYEQYF
abundance: .
d_gene: TRBD1
v_gene: TRBV5-1
j_gene: TRBJ2-7

CDR3nt: TGTGCCAGCACAGGGAGGAGTCAGCCCCAGCATTTT
CDR3aa: CASTGRSQPQHF
abundance: .
d_gene: .
v_gene: TRBV2
j_gene: TRBJ1-5

CDR3nt: TGTGCCAGCAGCTCCGACAGGGGACAAGAGACCCAGTACTTC
CDR3aa: CASSSDRGQETQYF
abundance: .
d_gene: TRBD1
v_gene: TRBV2
j_gene: TRBJ2-5

CDR3nt: TGTGCCACCAGTGACCCCGGGTTGCCCCAGCATTTT
CDR3aa: CATSDPGLPQHF
abundance: .
d_gene: .
v_gene: TRBV24-1
j_gene: TRBJ1-5

CDR3nt: TGTGCCAGCAGTCCCGTGGGAGCGGGAGAATACAATGAGCAGTTCTTC
CDR3aa: CASSPVGAGEYNEQFF
abundance: .
d_gene: TRBD2
v_gene: TRBV28
j_gene: TRBJ2-1

CDR3nt: TGTGCCAGTGCACAGGGTATCACTGAAGCTTTCTTT
CDR3aa: CASAQGITEAFF
abundance: .
d_gene: .
v_gene: TRBV13
j_gene: TRBJ1-1

CDR3nt: TGTGCCAGCAGCCGAAGGAACACCCGGGGAGATACGCAGTATTTT
CDR3aa: CASSRRNTRGDTQYF
abundance: .
d_gene: .
v_gene: TRBV4-2
j_gene: TRBJ2-3

CDR3nt: TGTGCCAGCAGCCAAGGCCGGACTAGCGGGCCCCCCTACGAGCAGTACTTC
CDR3aa: CASSQGRTSGPPYEQYF
abundance: .
d_gene: TRBD2
v_gene: TRBV3-1/TRBV3-2
j_gene: TRBJ2-7

CDR3nt: TGCGCCAGCAGTTCGACAGCGAACACCGGGGAGCTGTTTTTT
CDR3aa: CASSSTANTGELFF
abundance: .
d_gene: .
v_gene: TRBV5-1
j_gene: TRBJ2-2

CDR3nt: TGTGCCTGGAGTGGGGGACTAGTCTTCAATGAGCAGTTCTTC
CDR3aa: CAWSGGLVFNEQFF
abundance: .
d_gene: TRBD2
v_gene: TRBV30
j_gene: TRBJ2-1

CDR3nt: TGTGCCAGCAGCATGGACAGGGAGAAAAACATTCAGTACTTC
CDR3aa: CASSMDREKNIQYF
abundance: .
d_gene: TRBD1
v_gene: TRBV6-6
j_gene: TRBJ2-4

CDR3nt: TGTGCCAGCATTGGGGCAGGTTCCGGCTACGAGACCCAGTACTTC
CDR3aa: CASIGAGSGYETQYF
abundance: once
d_gene: .
v_gene: TRBV6-6
j_gene: TRBJ2-5

CDR3nt: TGTGCCAGCAGCCATTCAACGGGGTCAACGCAGTATTTT
CDR3aa: CASSHSTGSTQYF
abundance: once
d_gene: .
v_gene: TRBV14
j_gene: TRBJ2-3

CDR3nt: TGTGCCAGCAGCTTAGACAGGAGGGGCTCCTACGAGCAGTACTTC
CDR3aa: CASSLDRRGSYEQYF
abundance: .
d_gene: .
v_gene: TRBV7-2
j_gene: TRBJ2-7

CDR3nt: TGTGCCAGCAGTCCATGGACAGGAGGAAACACCGGGGAGCTGTTTTTT
CDR3aa: CASSPWTGGNTGELFF
abundance: once
d_gene: TRBD1
v_gene: TRBV6-2/TRBV6-3
j_gene: TRBJ2-2

CDR3nt: TGTGCCAGCAGTGAGTATCCGGCTAGCGTTGGAACAGATACGCAGTATTTT
CDR3aa: CASSEYPASVGTDTQYF
abundance: once
d_gene: .
v_gene: TRBV6-1
j_gene: TRBJ2-3

CDR3nt: TGCGCCAGCAGCTTTGAGGAGGGCGAGCAGTACTTC
CDR3aa: CASSFEEGEQYF
abundance: .
d_gene: .
v_gene: TRBV5-1
j_gene: TRBJ2-7

CDR3nt: TGTGCCAGCTCACCCGACCTAGGAACTCACATTCAGTACTTC
CDR3aa: CASSPDLGTHIQYF
abundance: .
d_gene: .
v_gene: TRBV18
j_gene: TRBJ2-4

CDR3nt: TGTGCCAGCAGCCTGGCTAGCGGGATTTATGAGCAGTTCTTC
CDR3aa: CASSLASGIYEQFF
abundance: .
d_gene: TRBD2
v_gene: TRBV11-3
j_gene: TRBJ2-1

CDR3nt: TGTGCCAGTAGTCCGGGACACTCCTACAATGAGCAGTTCTTC
CDR3aa: CASSPGHSYNEQFF
abundance: .
d_gene: .
v_gene: TRBV19
j_gene: TRBJ2-1

CDR3nt: TGTGCCACCACCTCAGCCGGTGGCGGGGGGCGAGGAAATACGCAGTATTTT
CDR3aa: CATTSAGGGGRGNTQYF
abundance: .
d_gene: TRBD2
v_gene: TRBV24-1
j_gene: TRBJ2-3

CDR3nt: TGTGCCAGCAGCTCGGACAGGGGGACCTACAATGAGCAGTTCTTC
CDR3aa: CASSSDRGTYNEQFF
abundance: .
d_gene: TRBD1
v_gene: TRBV5-5
j_gene: TRBJ2-1

CDR3nt: TGTGCCAGCAGCCCAACTAGCGGTGACACCGGGGAGCTGTTTTTT
CDR3aa: CASSPTSGDTGELFF
abundance: .
d_gene: TRBD2
v_gene: TRBV7-6
j_gene: TRBJ2-2

CDR3nt: TGTGCCAGCAAGGGGGACAGTAATCAGCCCCAGCATTTT
CDR3aa: CASKGDSNQPQHF
abundance: few
d_gene: TRBD1
v_gene: TRBV2
j_gene: TRBJ1-5

CDR3nt: TGTGCCAGCAGTGAAGCCAGGGAAGATGAGCAGTTCTTC
CDR3aa: CASSEAREDEQFF
abundance: few
d_gene: .
v_gene: TRBV2
j_gene: TRBJ2-1

CDR3nt: TGTGCCAGCAGCTTGAGAGCAGGGGAAGATACCTTC
CDR3aa: CASSLRAGEDTF
abundance: .
d_gene: .
v_gene: TRBV5-6
j_gene: TRBJ1-2

CDR3nt: TGTGCCACCAGTGACAAAACTAGCGGGAGTCACGAGCAGTACTTC
CDR3aa: CATSDKTSGSHEQYF
abundance: .
d_gene: TRBD2
v_gene: TRBV24-1
j_gene: TRBJ2-7

CDR3nt: TGTGCCAGCAGATCGACAGCGGGGGGCTACACCTTC
CDR3aa: CASRSTAGGYTF
abundance: .
d_gene: .
v_gene: TRBV27
j_gene: TRBJ1-2

CDR3nt: TGTGCCACCAGCAGAGCCTCCGGGAGGGATGAAAAACTGTTTTTT
CDR3aa: CATSRASGRDEKLFF
abundance: .
d_gene: .
v_gene: TRBV15
j_gene: TRBJ1-4

CDR3nt: TGCGCCAGCAGCTTGGGCTACCTCTCCTACAATGAGCAGTTCTTC
CDR3aa: CASSLGYLSYNEQFF
abundance: once
d_gene: .
v_gene: TRBV5-1
j_gene: TRBJ2-1

CDR3nt: TGTGCCAGCAGTGAAGGGACTTTCAACACTGAAGCTTTCTTT
CDR3aa: CASSEGTFNTEAFF
abundance: .
d_gene: .
v_gene: TRBV2
j_gene: TRBJ1-1

CDR3nt: TGTGCCAGCTCACCACGTCCTGAGAACTATGGCTACACCTTC
CDR3aa: CASSPRPENYGYTF
abundance: once
d_gene: .
v_gene: TRBV18
j_gene: TRBJ1-2

CDR3nt: TGTGCCAGCAGTTTAACCGGGGACAGGGAAAAGAGTCAGCCCCAGCATTTT
CDR3aa: CASSLTGDREKSQPQHF
abundance: .
d_gene: TRBD1
v_gene: TRBV6-4
j_gene: TRBJ1-5

CDR3nt: TGTGCCAGCAGTGAAAGGACAGGGAGTGGAGATACGCAGTATTTT
CDR3aa: CASSERTGSGDTQYF
abundance: .
d_gene: TRBD1
v_gene: TRBV2
j_gene: TRBJ2-3

CDR3nt: TGTGCCAGCAGACTTGACTCCGATGAGGGTCAGCCCCAGCATTTT
CDR3aa: CASRLDSDEGQPQHF
abundance: .
d_gene: .
v_gene: TRBV6-5
j_gene: TRBJ1-5

CDR3nt: TGTGCCAGCAGTAAGGGACTTGGTGCTGACTACGAGCAGTACTTC
CDR3aa: CASSKGLGADYEQYF
abundance: .
d_gene: .
v_gene: TRBV9
j_gene: TRBJ2-7

CDR3nt: TGTGCCACCGAGGGTCCCCCAGCCTACGAGCAGTACTTC
CDR3aa: CATEGPPAYEQYF
abundance: .
d_gene: .
v_gene: TRBV24-1
j_gene: TRBJ2-7

CDR3nt: TGTGCCAGCAGCCCCTCGCCCAGGGGGGAAAAACTGTTTTTT
CDR3aa: CASSPSPRGEKLFF
abundance: .
d_gene: TRBD1
v_gene: TRBV14
j_gene: TRBJ1-4

CDR3nt: TGCGCCAGCAGCTATACAGTTAACAACAACAATGAGCAGTTCTTC
CDR3aa: CASSYTVNNNNEQFF
abundance: few
d_gene: .
v_gene: TRBV5-1
j_gene: TRBJ2-1

CDR3nt: TGCGCCAGCAGCCAAGGAATAGACTTGAACACTGAAGCTTTCTTT
CDR3aa: CASSQGIDLNTEAFF
abundance: .
d_gene: .
v_gene: TRBV4-3
j_gene: TRBJ1-1

CDR3nt: TGTGCCAGCAGCTTGAGAGGAGCTGGGGAGCTGTTTTTT
CDR3aa: CASSLRGAGELFF
abundance: .
d_gene: .
v_gene: TRBV5-4
j_gene: TRBJ2-2

CDR3nt: TGTGCCAGCAGCCCGGGGGACAGCTCCTCCTACAATGAGCAGTTCTTC
CDR3aa: CASSPGDSSSYNEQFF
abundance: .
d_gene: .
v_gene: TRBV7-8
j_gene: TRBJ2-1

CDR3nt: TGTGCTAGCAGCCCCACAGGGACTGGGGCCAACGTCCTGACTTTC
CDR3aa: CASSPTGTGANVLTF
abundance: .
d_gene: .
v_gene: TRBV7-7
j_gene: TRBJ2-6